This record concerns one TCR beta chain sequence. Its matching antigen is unknown. These data are taken from a study of T cell responses to AZD1222 COVID-19 vaccine. Looking at the study overall: Recipients boosted at about 4 weeks or about 12 weeks are pooled.

Points from the study as a whole: Across the whole spike, CD4 TCRs peaked at regions 160-218 and 743-854. Donors were chiefly white British, with a greater number of females, and clonal diversity was perhaps underestimated.

The table came from immunoSEQ multiplex PCR; TCRdb's copy has only in-frame clones and leaves some out. The sample has 200,000 to 300,000 clones; 85% to 95% are singletons. The ends were cut back, 5 bases at V and 7 bases at J, with 15 bases in the middle. The CDR3 has 13 amino acids. Germline V gene sequence: CDR1 SGHAT, CDR2 FQNNGV. The specimen was peripheral blood, collected on day 0 of AZD1222 vaccination. The chain links TRBV11-2 to TRBJ2-7, with a weak D call TRBD2 (6 bases). The clonotype comes from an adult in good health. The CDR3 reads CASSPSAQWEQYF. The CDR3 region has the DNA TGTGCCAGCAGCCCTAGCGCCCAGTGGGAGCAGTACTTC.